These 11 T cell receptor beta chains came from one sample sequenced in a study of T cell responses to AZD1222 COVID-19 vaccine. Here immunoSEQ multiplex PCR was the method, and the copy in TCRdb shows in-frame clones only, minus some. The sample lists about 170,000 clones, 75% to 90% seen once, with approximately 2.5% in the top ten. The sample was peripheral blood, taken on day 0 of AZD1222 vaccination. Receptors were obtained from an adult in good health.

V is TRBV7-3 and J is TRBJ1-5; a possible D gene is TRBD1 (5 bases). V lost 5 bases, J lost 0 bases, and 8 bases lay in between. In germline, CDR1 is SGHTA, CDR2 FQGTGA. CDR3 size: 14 residues. The CDR3, as DNA: TGTGCCAGCAGCCCAGACAGTAGCAATCAGCCCCAGCATTTT. Translating it yields CASSPDSSNQPQHF. The whole variable domain, filled in from reference TRBV7-3 and TRBJ1-5, reads GAGVSQTPSNKVTEKGKYVELRCDPISGHTALYWYRQSLGQGPEFLIYFQGTGAADDSGLPNDRFFAVRPEGSVSTLKIQRTERGDSAVYLCASSPDSSNQPQHFGDGTRLSIL.

This clone was counted a single time. This chain links TRBV18 with TRBJ1-2; D is uncertain. This CDR3 has 14 residues. V lost 0 bases to trimming and J lost 1 base, with 6 bases between them. Germline CDR1 reads KGHSH; CDR2 reads LQKENI. Here the CDR3 reads CASSPPEYNYGYTF. CDR3 coding DNA: TGTGCCAGCTCACCACCAGAGTATAACTATGGCTACACCTTC.

V usage is TRBV29-1 and J usage is TRBJ1-1; TRBD1 agrees at 8 bases. This CDR3 comprises 15 residues. The germline gives CDR1 SQVTM, CDR2 ANQGSEA. V shed 4 bases and J 1 base; nucleotides not matched to a gene: 8. The CDR3 nucleotides read TGCAGCGTTGTTCTGAGGACAGGGAGGAACACTGAAGCTTTCTTT. Its translation is CSVVLRTGRNTEAFF.

The chain joins TRBV5-5 to TRBJ1-1; TRBD1 aligns across 9 bases. The junction had 4 bases not matched to a gene; V was cut back by 4 bases and J by 3 bases. The CDR3 spans 14 residues. From germline, CDR1 is SGHKS and CDR2 YYEKEE (reference sequence). CDR3 residues: CASSQGQGHTEAFF. CDR3 coding DNA: TGTGCCAGCAGCCAGGGACAGGGCCACACTGAAGCTTTCTTT.

The chain employs TRBV14 and TRBJ2-7; D is perhaps TRBD2 (5 bases). CDR1 SGHDN and CDR2 FVKESK come from the germline V gene. The V gene lost 4 bases and the J gene lost 2 bases, with 15 bases spanning the gap. This CDR3 is 15 amino acids long. The CDR3: CASSPRSHGTYEQYF. CDR3 in DNA: TGTGCCAGCAGCCCTCGGTCTCACGGGACCTACGAGCAGTACTTC.

About this clone: The junction departs from the called germline gene at one end, perhaps through a read error. J is TRBJ1-1 and V is TRBV12-3 or TRBV12-4; D unclear. The CDR3 is 13 residues long. This CDR3 is CASSLGTTTGAFF. The CDR3 bases are TGTGCCAGCAGTTTAGGTACGACTACTGGAGCTTTCTTT.

V and J are TRBV4-2 and TRBJ2-7; 9 nucleotides align to TRBD2. The CDR3 has 18 residues. J lost 4 bases, V lost 2 bases, and 15 bases had no gene match. Germline CDR1 is LGHNA and CDR2 is YNFKEQ. CDR3 sequence (DNA): TGTGCCAGCAGCCAACTGGTAGCGGGAGTTGGGGGGGGTTACGAGCAGTACTTC. Its translation: CASSQLVAGVGGGYEQYF.

The CDR3 DNA follows: TGTGCCAGCAGCGATCCCGGGACTAGCGGGAGGACCTCCGAGCAGTACTTC. Translated, it gives CASSDPGTSGRTSEQYF. The rearrangement links TRBV7-2 to TRBJ2-7, with 15 bases lining up with TRBD2. Germline V lookup: CDR1 SGHTA, CDR2 FQGNSA. This CDR3 contains 17 residues. Trimming at V came to 5 bases and at J to 6 bases, leaving 11 bases not matched to a gene.

This chain connects TRBV18 to TRBJ1-5; 9 bases agree with TRBD1. V gave up 4 bases and J gave up 4 bases; unmatched junction bases: 5. The CDR3 loop spans 15 amino acids. Germline CDR1 and CDR2: KGHSH and LQKENI. This chain's CDR3 is CASSLQGAKNQPQHF. As DNA, the CDR3 is TGTGCCAGCTCACTACAGGGGGCGAAGAATCAGCCCCAGCATTTT. The variable domain in full, with the rest retrieved from reference TRBV18 and TRBJ1-5, is NAGVMQNPRHLVRRRGQEARLRCSPMKGHSHVYWYRQLPEEGLKFMVYLQKENIIDESGMPKERFSAEFPKEGPSILRIQQVVRGDSAAYFCASSLQGAKNQPQHFGDGTRLSIL.

This sequence joins TRBV12-3 or TRBV12-4 and TRBJ2-7, with 8 bases fitting TRBD1. J lost 9 bases, V lost 5 bases, and 9 bases had no gene match. The CDR3 runs 13 residues. As DNA, the CDR3 is TGTGCCAGCAGTAGGGCGACAGGGGTTTCGCAGTACTTC. Its translation is CASSRATGVSQYF.

V usage is TRBV7-9 and J usage is TRBJ2-2; 13 positions match TRBD2. CDR1 is SEHNR and CDR2 is FQNEAQ in the germline V gene (reference sequence). The CDR3 runs 18 residues. V lost 5 bases to trimming and J lost 5 bases; unmatched junction nucleotides: 11. CDR3 amino acids: CASSPRTSGSRLTGELFF. Here the CDR3 DNA reads TGTGCCAGCAGCCCGCGGACTAGCGGGAGTAGACTAACCGGGGAGCTGTTTTTT.